This TCR beta chain was obtained from a study of blood T cell repertoires in COVID-19. Original processing methods: The assay estimated nucleated cells by amplifying reference gene primers. Profiled with immunoSEQ multiplex PCR; TCRdb holds only in-frame clones, not every one. The DNA was the basis for D and trimming; V, J and clone size are from that table. The table includes roughly 240,000 clones, 75% to 90% detected once. Trimming took 4 bases from V and 4 from J, leaving 10 bases between them. Germline V CDR1 and CDR2: MNHEY, SVGAGI. This CDR3 comprises 13 residues. V is TRBV6-5 and J is TRBJ1-1; D uncertain. This TCR derives from a man in his fifties or sixties who had recovered from COVID-19. The sample taken for sequencing was peripheral blood. DNA of the CDR3: TGTGCCAGCAGTTCCGCCGGTAGCACTGAAGCTTTCTTT. The encoded protein is CASSSAGSTEAFF.